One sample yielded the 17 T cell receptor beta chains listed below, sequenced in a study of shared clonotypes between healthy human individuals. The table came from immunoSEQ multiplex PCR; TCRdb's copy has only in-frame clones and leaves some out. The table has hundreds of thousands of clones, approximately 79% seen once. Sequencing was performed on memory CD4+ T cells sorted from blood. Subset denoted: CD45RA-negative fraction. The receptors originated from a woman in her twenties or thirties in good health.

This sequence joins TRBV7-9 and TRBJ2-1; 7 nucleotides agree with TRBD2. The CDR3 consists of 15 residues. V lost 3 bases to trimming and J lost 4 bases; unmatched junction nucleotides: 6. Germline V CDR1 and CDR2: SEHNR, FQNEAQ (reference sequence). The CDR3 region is CASSFGLADYNEQFF. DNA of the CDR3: TGTGCCAGCAGCTTCGGCCTAGCGGATTACAATGAGCAGTTCTTC.

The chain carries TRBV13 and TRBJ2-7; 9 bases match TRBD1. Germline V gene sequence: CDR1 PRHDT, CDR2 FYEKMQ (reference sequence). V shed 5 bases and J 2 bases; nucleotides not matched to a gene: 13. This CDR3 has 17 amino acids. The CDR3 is CASSARWTGAPTYEQYF. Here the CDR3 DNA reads TGTGCCAGCAGCGCCAGGTGGACAGGGGCTCCGACCTACGAGCAGTACTTC.

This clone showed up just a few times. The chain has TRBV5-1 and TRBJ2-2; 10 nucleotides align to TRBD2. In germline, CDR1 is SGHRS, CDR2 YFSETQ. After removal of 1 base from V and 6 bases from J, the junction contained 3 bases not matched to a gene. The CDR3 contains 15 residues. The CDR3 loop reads CASSLLSGRAGELFF. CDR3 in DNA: TGCGCCAGCAGCTTGTTAAGCGGGAGGGCCGGGGAGCTGTTTTTT. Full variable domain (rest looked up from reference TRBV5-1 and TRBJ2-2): KAGVTQTPRYLIKTRGQQVTLSCSPISGHRSVSWYQQTPGQGLQFLFEYFSETQRNKGNFPGRFSGRQFSNSRSEMNVSTLELGDSALYLCASSLLSGRAGELFFGEGSRLTVL.

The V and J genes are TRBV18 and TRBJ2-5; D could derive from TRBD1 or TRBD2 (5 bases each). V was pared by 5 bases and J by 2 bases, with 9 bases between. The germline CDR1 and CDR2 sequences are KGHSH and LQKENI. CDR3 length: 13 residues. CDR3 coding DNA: TGTGCCAGCTCAGGGACGCATCAAGAGACCCAGTACTTC. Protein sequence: CASSGTHQETQYF. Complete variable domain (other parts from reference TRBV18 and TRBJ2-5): NAGVMQNPRHLVRRRGQEARLRCSPMKGHSHVYWYRQLPEEGLKFMVYLQKENIIDESGMPKERFSAEFPKEGPSILRIQQVVRGDSAAYFCASSGTHQETQYFGPGTRLLVL.

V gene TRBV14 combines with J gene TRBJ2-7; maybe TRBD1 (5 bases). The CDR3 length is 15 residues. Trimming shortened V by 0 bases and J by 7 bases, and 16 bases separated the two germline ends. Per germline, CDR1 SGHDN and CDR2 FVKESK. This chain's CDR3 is CASSQDRAPYMEQYF. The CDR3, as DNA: TGTGCCAGCAGCCAAGACAGGGCTCCCTACATGGAGCAGTACTTC.

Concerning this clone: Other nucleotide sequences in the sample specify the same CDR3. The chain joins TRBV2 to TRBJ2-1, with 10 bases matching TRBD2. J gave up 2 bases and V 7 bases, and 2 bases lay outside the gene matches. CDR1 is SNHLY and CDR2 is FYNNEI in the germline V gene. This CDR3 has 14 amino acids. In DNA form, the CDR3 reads TGTGCCAGCACTGGACTAGCGGCCTACAATGAGCAGTTCTTC. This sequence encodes CASTGLAAYNEQFF.

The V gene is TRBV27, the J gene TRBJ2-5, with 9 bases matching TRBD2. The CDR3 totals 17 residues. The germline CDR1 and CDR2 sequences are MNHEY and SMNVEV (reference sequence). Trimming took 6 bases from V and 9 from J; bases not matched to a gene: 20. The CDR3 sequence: CASSSPQAGGLMRAQYF. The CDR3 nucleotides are TGTGCCAGCAGCTCCCCCCAAGCGGGAGGCCTCATGAGGGCCCAGTACTTC.

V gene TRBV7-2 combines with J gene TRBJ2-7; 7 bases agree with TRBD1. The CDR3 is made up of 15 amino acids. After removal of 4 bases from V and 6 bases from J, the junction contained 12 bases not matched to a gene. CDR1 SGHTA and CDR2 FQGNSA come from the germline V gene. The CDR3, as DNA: TGTGCCAGCAGCTATACTACGCTGACAGGGCGCGAGCAGTACTTC. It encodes CASSYTTLTGREQYF.

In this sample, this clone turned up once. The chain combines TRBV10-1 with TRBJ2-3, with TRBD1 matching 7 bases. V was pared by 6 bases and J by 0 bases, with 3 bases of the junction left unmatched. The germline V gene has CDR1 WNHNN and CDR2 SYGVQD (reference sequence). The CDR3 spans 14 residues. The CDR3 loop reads CASSRDSSTDTQYF. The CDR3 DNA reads TGCGCCAGCAGCCGGGACAGTAGCACAGATACGCAGTATTTT.

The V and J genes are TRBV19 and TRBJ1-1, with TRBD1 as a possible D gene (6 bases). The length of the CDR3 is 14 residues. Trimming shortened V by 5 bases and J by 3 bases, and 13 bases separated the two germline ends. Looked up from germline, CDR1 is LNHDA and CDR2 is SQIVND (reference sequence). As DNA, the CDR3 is TGTGCCAGTAGTGGACCCCCAGGGGACACTGAAGCTTTCTTT. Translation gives CASSGPPGDTEAFF.

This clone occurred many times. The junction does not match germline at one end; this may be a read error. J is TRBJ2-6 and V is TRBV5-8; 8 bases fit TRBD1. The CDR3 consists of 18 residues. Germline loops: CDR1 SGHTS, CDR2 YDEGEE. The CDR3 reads CASTLGTGGSSGANVLTF. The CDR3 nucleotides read TGTGCCAGCACCTTGGGTACAGGGGGAAGTTCTGGGGCCAACGTCCTGACTTTC.

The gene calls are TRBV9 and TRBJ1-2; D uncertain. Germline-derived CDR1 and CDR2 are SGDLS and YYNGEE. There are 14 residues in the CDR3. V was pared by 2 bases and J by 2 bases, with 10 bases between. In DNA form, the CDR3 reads TGTGCCAGCAGCGTCGGCCCAGAGAACTATGGCTACACCTTC. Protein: CASSVGPENYGYTF.

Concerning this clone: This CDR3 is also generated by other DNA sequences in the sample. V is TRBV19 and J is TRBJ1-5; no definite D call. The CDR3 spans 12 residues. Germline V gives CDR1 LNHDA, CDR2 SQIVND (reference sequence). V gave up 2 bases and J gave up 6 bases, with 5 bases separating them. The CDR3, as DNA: TGTGCCAGTAGTATACCCCCTCAGCCCCAGCATTTT. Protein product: CASSIPPQPQHF.

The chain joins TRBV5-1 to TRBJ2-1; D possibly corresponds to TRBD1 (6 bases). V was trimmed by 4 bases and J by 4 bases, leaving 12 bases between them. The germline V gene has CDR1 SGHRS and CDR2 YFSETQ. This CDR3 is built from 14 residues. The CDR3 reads CASSLLQGYNEQFF. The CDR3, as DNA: TGCGCCAGCAGCCTGCTACAGGGTTACAATGAGCAGTTCTTC.

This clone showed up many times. For the CDR3, the DNA is TGTGCCAGCTCCCTAAGCGGGGTTTCGGGGGAGACCCAGTACTTC. Its protein is CASSLSGVSGETQYF. The V gene is TRBV28, the J gene TRBJ2-5; 7 bases map to TRBD2. This CDR3 contains 15 residues. V was pared by 8 bases and J by 5 bases, with 14 bases of the junction left unmatched. Germline V gene data show CDR1 as MDHEN and CDR2 as SYDVKM. The variable domain in full, with the rest retrieved from reference TRBV28 and TRBJ2-5, is DVKVTQSSRYLVKRTGEKVFLECVQDMDHENMFWYRQDPGLGLRLIYFSYDVKMKEKGDIPEGYSVSREKKERFSLILESASTNQTSMYLCASSLSGVSGETQYFGPGTRLLVL.

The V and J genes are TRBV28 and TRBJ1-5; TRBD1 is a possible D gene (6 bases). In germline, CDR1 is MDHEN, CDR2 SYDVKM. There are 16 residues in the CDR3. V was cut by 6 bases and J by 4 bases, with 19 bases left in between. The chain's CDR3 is CASSTRDNNINQPQHF. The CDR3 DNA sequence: TGTGCCAGCAGCACCCGGGACAACAACATAAATCAGCCCCAGCATTTT.

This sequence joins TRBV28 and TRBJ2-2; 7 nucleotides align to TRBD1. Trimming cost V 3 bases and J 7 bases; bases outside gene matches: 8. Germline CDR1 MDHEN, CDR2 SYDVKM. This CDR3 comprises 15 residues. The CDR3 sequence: CASSFLTGFIGELFF. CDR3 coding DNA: TGTGCCAGCAGTTTTTTGACAGGGTTTATCGGGGAGCTGTTTTTT.